This entry lists 26 T cell receptor beta chains sequenced from one sample in a study of Graves' ophthalmopathy and Graves' hyperthyroidism. Amplification of the TCR beta CDR3 regions used RNA transcripts (as template). HTBI primers were used in a first-round RT-PCR, which preceded a second-round multiplex PCR. Each CDR3 protein gets one entry after TCRdb re-called the multiplex PCR reads with MiXCR. The sample lists approximately 1.2 million distinct CDR3 sequences; 35% to 45% were seen once. Material: peripheral blood or thyroid tissue (not recorded which). The receptors shown here come from an adult man with Graves' hyperthyroidism.

The chain links TRBV6-5 to TRBJ2-5, with 7 bases aligning to TRBD2. The length of the CDR3 is 15 residues. Trimming cost V 7 bases and J 2 bases; bases outside gene matches: 10. Germline V lookup: CDR1 MNHEY, CDR2 SVGAGI. DNA for the CDR3: TGTGCCAGCAACCCACTTACCGGGGGGCAAGAGACCCAGTACTTC. As protein: CASNPLTGGQETQYF.

The chain employs TRBV7-2 and TRBJ2-2, with 7 bases that match TRBD1. The ends lost 5 bases at V and 1 base at J; junction bases unmatched: 4. The CDR3 is 15 residues long. The germline CDR1 and CDR2 sequences are SGHTA and FQGNSA. The CDR3 loop reads CASSDWTGNTGELFF. In DNA, the CDR3 is TGTGCCAGCAGCGACTGGACAGGGAACACCGGGGAGCTGTTTTTT.

This clonotype was seen only a few times. The chain has TRBV15 and TRBJ2-7, with 7 bases that match TRBD1. This CDR3 comprises 16 residues. With 0 bases clipped from V and 3 bases from J, the junction kept 8 bases outside the gene matches. Germline values: CDR1 LNHNV, CDR2 YYDKDF (reference sequence). The CDR3, as DNA: TGTGCCACCAGCAGAGAAACCCGGACAGGCCTCTACGAGCAGTACTTC. This codes for CATSRETRTGLYEQYF.

This clonotype was picked up many times. The chain recombines TRBV7-9 with TRBJ2-7, with a possible D match to TRBD2 (6 bases). Germline CDR1 SEHNR, CDR2 FQNEAQ (reference sequence). The CDR3 consists of 14 residues. Trimming cost V 5 bases and J 0 bases, with 11 bases left between them. In DNA, the CDR3 is TGTGCCAGCAGCGGAGGCGGGATCTCCTACGAGCAGTACTTC. It encodes CASSGGGISYEQYF.

This clonotype was counted at least ten times. Germline is not matched at one junction end, which may reflect a read error. This sequence joins TRBV5-8 and TRBJ1-2, with unresolved D. This CDR3 region has 13 residues. Germline loops: CDR1 SGHTS, CDR2 YDEGEE. The CDR3 DNA follows: TGTGCCAGCAGCTTGGCAGAGCACACCCACCCTTTCTTC. Its translation is CASSLAEHTHPFF.

Notes on this clonotype: An end of the junction differs from the germline gene, which may be a read error. The chain recombines TRBV19 with TRBJ1-5, with D maybe TRBD1 (6 bases). The germline gives CDR1 LNHDA, CDR2 SQIVND (reference sequence). The CDR3 length is 15 residues. In nucleotides, the CDR3 is TGTGCCAATAGTCCACGGACAGATAGCAATCAGCCCCAGCATTTT. Its protein is CANSPRTDSNQPQHF. The variable domain in full, with the rest retrieved from reference TRBV19 and TRBJ1-5, is DGGITQSPKYLFRKEGQNVTLSCEQNLNHDAMYWYRQDPGQGLRLIYYSQIVNDFQKGDIAEGYSVSREKKESFPLTVTSAQKNPTAFYLCANSPRTDSNQPQHFGDGTRLSIL.

This rearrangement joins TRBV7-9 to TRBJ1-5, with D perhaps TRBD1 (6 bases). This CDR3 is 15 amino acids long. Germline V gene sequence: CDR1 SEHNR, CDR2 FQNEAQ (reference sequence). Trimming removed 5 bases from V and 4 bases from J, with 15 bases in between. The CDR3 region is CASSPTGNRNQPQHF. In DNA form, the CDR3 reads TGTGCCAGCAGCCCAACAGGGAATAGAAATCAGCCCCAGCATTTT.

This clonotype was seen only a few times. The chain is built from TRBV13 and TRBJ2-5, with a tentative D call TRBD2 (6 bases). Germline-derived CDR1 and CDR2 are PRHDT and FYEKMQ (reference sequence). V gave up 1 base and J gave up 1 base, with 10 bases separating them. CDR3 length: 15 residues. The DNA of the CDR3 is TGTGCCAGCAGCTTAGAAGCGGGTCCCCAAGAGACCCAGTACTTC. As protein: CASSLEAGPQETQYF. The complete variable domain, with remaining parts taken from reference TRBV13 and TRBJ2-5, reads AAGVIQSPRHLIKEKRETATLKCYPIPRHDTVYWYQQGPGQDPQFLISFYEKMQSDKGSIPDRFSAQQFSDYHSELNMSSLELGDSALYFCASSLEAGPQETQYFGPGTRLLVL.

This clonotype was counted many times. V gene TRBV9 combines with J gene TRBJ1-2; 8 bases match TRBD1. CDR3 size: 16 residues. Unmatched junction bases numbered 14, after V lost 3 bases and J lost 7 bases. CDR1 and CDR2 from the germline V gene are SGDLS and YYNGEE. The CDR3 DNA sequence: TGTGCCAGCAGCGCCGGAGACAGGGGCCCTCTAGGTGGCTACACCTTC. It codes for CASSAGDRGPLGGYTF.

This clonotype was seen a few times. This chain's CDR3 is CSAPTTSEYQPQHF. The CDR3 DNA follows: TGCAGTGCGCCCACCACGTCGGAGTATCAGCCCCAGCATTTT. The chain recombines TRBV20-1 with TRBJ1-5; no firm D call. The CDR3 contains 14 residues. Between the trimmed V and J ends, which lost 6 bases and 5 bases, there was a span of 17 bases. Germline V gene lookup returns CDR1 DFQATT and CDR2 SNEGSKA (reference sequence).

There are a few counts of this clonotype. One base away lies a much larger clone, so this may be a sequencing read error. The gene calls are TRBV7-8 and TRBJ1-2; D ambiguous. Looked up from germline, CDR1 is SGHVS and CDR2 is FQNEAQ. This CDR3 is 14 amino acids long. V lost 6 bases to trimming and J lost 3 bases, with 14 bases between them. This chain's CDR3 is CASREVRAYYGYTF. Here the CDR3 DNA reads TGTGCCAGCAGAGAAGTGAGGGCGTACTATGGCTACACCTTC. Full variable domain (missing parts from reference TRBV7-8 and TRBJ1-2): GAGVSQSPRYKVAKRGQDVALRCDPISGHVSLFWYQQALGQGPEFLTYFQNEAQLDKSGLPSDRFFAERPEGSVSTLKIQRTQQEDSAVYLCASREVRAYYGYTFGSGTRLTVV.

In its sample, this clonotype was seen a few times. The chain couples TRBV6-5 to TRBJ1-4, with TRBD1 matching over 11 bases. CDR3 size: 19 residues. J was trimmed by 12 bases and V by 0 bases; bases with no gene match: 18. Per the germline V gene, CDR1 is MNHEY and CDR2 is SVGAGI. The CDR3 loop is CASSYSAWDRGTDDLELFF. CDR3 in DNA: TGTGCCAGCAGTTACTCGGCTTGGGACAGGGGGACCGATGATCTTGAACTGTTTTTT.

Comment on this clonotype: A much larger clone lies one base from this, so it may be a read error. The V call is TRBV7-6, the J call TRBJ1-2; TRBD1 matches 7 bases. The germline gives CDR1 SGHVS, CDR2 FNYEAQ. This CDR3 has 14 amino acids. The V gene end was trimmed by 5 bases and the J gene end by 6 bases; junction bases not matched to a gene: 9. The CDR3 reads CASSGLGQWDGYTF. Here the CDR3 DNA reads TGTGCCAGCAGCGGACTGGGACAGTGGGATGGCTACACCTTC.

This clonotype was seen repeatedly, ten times or more. V is TRBV10-3 and J is TRBJ2-7, with TRBD2 identical over 9 bases. J gave up 0 bases and V 0 bases, and 0 bases lay outside the gene matches. This CDR3 contains 15 residues. CDR1 and CDR2 (germline): ENHRY, SYGVKD. For the CDR3, the DNA is TGTGCCATCAGTGAGTCACTAGCGGGCTCCTACGAGCAGTACTTC. Protein sequence: CAISESLAGSYEQYF.

This clonotype was detected many times. The chain employs TRBV7-2 and TRBJ2-7; D possibly corresponds to TRBD2 (6 bases). The V gene's germline CDR1 is SGHTA and CDR2 FQGNSA. The CDR3 is 14 amino acids. V shed 1 base and J shed 6 bases, with 13 bases lying between them. CDR3 sequence reads: CASSLVGSASEQYF. CDR3 DNA: TGTGCCAGCAGCTTAGTCGGGAGCGCAAGCGAGCAGTACTTC.

This clonotype was seen a handful of times. The J gene is TRBJ1-6, the V gene TRBV19; a possible D gene is TRBD1 (6 bases). Trimming removed 7 bases from V and 7 bases from J, with 26 bases in between. Germline-derived CDR1 and CDR2 are LNHDA and SQIVND (reference sequence). The CDR3 spans 18 residues. CDR3 in amino acids: CASTQGRDTLRANSPLHF. The CDR3 coding sequence is TGTGCCAGTACCCAAGGTCGGGACACCCTTAGGGCGAATTCACCCCTCCACTTT.

This clonotype was detected ten times or more. The chain joins TRBV19 to TRBJ1-5; D may be TRBD1 (6 bases). The CDR3 sequence is 15 residues long. Germline lookup yields CDR1 LNHDA and CDR2 SQIVND (reference sequence). Trimming shortened V by 5 bases and J by 0 bases, and 11 bases separated the two germline ends. CDR3 residues: CASSDQGGSNQPQHF. The CDR3 DNA reads as TGTGCCAGTAGTGATCAAGGGGGTAGCAATCAGCCCCAGCATTTT.

The rearrangement joins TRBV11-2 to TRBJ1-1, with TRBD1 as a possible D gene (5 bases). Trimming shortened V by 7 bases and J by 2 bases, and 11 bases separated the two germline ends. Germline V gives CDR1 SGHAT, CDR2 FQNNGV. The CDR3 has 13 amino acids. The CDR3 nucleotides are TGTGCCAGCACCAAGACAGCCAACACTGAAGCTTTCTTT. This gives the protein CASTKTANTEAFF. Variable domain in full (rest from reference TRBV11-2 and TRBJ1-1): EAGVAQSPRYKIIEKRQSVAFWCNPISGHATLYWYQQILGQGPKLLIQFQNNGVVDDSQLPKDRFSAERLKGVDSTLKIQPAKLEDSAVYLCASTKTANTEAFFGQGTRLTVV.

V usage is TRBV12-3 or TRBV12-4 and J usage is TRBJ2-3; D call uncertain. The CDR3 is made up of 13 amino acids. Deletions cut 5 bases from V and 3 bases from J, with 9 bases between. CDR3: CASSIRATDTQYF. As DNA, the CDR3 is TGTGCCAGCAGTATCCGGGCAACAGATACGCAGTATTTT.

This clonotype appeared many times. V is TRBV7-8 and J is TRBJ1-6; weak D call: TRBD1 (5 bases). The CDR3 length is 15 residues. The V and J ends lost 6 bases and 7 bases respectively, with 16 bases between them. Germline CDR1 SGHVS, CDR2 FQNEAQ. In DNA, the CDR3 is TGTGCCAGCAGACCTGGGGGGACCTTAAATTCACCCCTCCACTTT. This gives the protein CASRPGGTLNSPLHF.

This clonotype turned up a few times. The V call is TRBV27, the J call TRBJ1-2; weak D call: TRBD1 (6 bases). CDR1 is MNHEY, CDR2 SMNVEV, per germline (reference sequence). The length of the CDR3 is 15 residues. Trimming shortened V by 3 bases and J by 6 bases, and 17 bases separated the two germline ends. CDR3 DNA sequence: TGTGCCAGCAGTTTTGACCGGACAGTGCGTGATGGCTACACCTTC. Its translation is CASSFDRTVRDGYTF.

CDR3 residues: CASSERAGRISEQYF. DNA for the CDR3: TGTGCCAGCAGTGAAAGGGCAGGACGAATTTCCGAGCAGTACTTC. The chain joins TRBV2 to TRBJ2-7; no clear D gene. V lost 2 bases, J lost 6 bases, and 17 bases lay in between. The germline CDR1 and CDR2 sequences are SNHLY and FYNNEI. The CDR3 length is 15 residues.

This clonotype was seen many times. The gene calls are TRBV7-2 and TRBJ1-5, with 8 bases fitting TRBD1. Germline values: CDR1 SGHTA, CDR2 FQGNSA. J lost 2 bases, V lost 5 bases, and 11 bases had no gene match. The CDR3 totals 17 residues. The CDR3 loop is CASSADRGRGGNQPQHF. Here the CDR3 DNA reads TGTGCCAGCAGCGCAGACAGGGGACGTGGTGGCAATCAGCCCCAGCATTTT.

CDR3 nucleotide sequence: TGCAGCGTTGGGGGGGACAGGAGGACGAACACTGAAGCTTTCTTT. Translation: CSVGGDRRTNTEAFF. This chain uses TRBV29-1 with TRBJ1-1, with 8 bases fitting TRBD1. Germline V lookup: CDR1 SQVTM, CDR2 ANQGSEA. The V gene end was trimmed by 4 bases and the J gene end by 1 base; junction bases not matched to a gene: 8. There are 15 residues in the CDR3.

The chain recombines TRBV25-1 with TRBJ1-1, with 8 positions matching TRBD1. Germline-derived CDR1 and CDR2 are MGHDK and SYGVNS. This CDR3 has 16 amino acids. V shed 2 bases and J 0 bases; nucleotides not matched to a gene: 5. The CDR3 here is CASSEGQGRMNTEAFF. CDR3 DNA: TGTGCCAGCAGTGAAGGACAGGGACGTATGAACACTGAAGCTTTCTTT.

A remark on this clonotype: A much larger clone sits a single nucleotide away, making a read error possible. The chain is built from TRBV5-1 and TRBJ1-3; tentatively, D is TRBD1 (6 bases). Germline lookup yields CDR1 SGHRS and CDR2 YFSETQ. The V gene lost 6 bases and the J gene lost 1 base, with 14 bases spanning the gap. This CDR3 region has 15 residues. The CDR3: CASNPGANSGNTIYF. The CDR3 DNA sequence: TGCGCCAGCAATCCAGGGGCCAATTCTGGAAACACCATATATTTT.